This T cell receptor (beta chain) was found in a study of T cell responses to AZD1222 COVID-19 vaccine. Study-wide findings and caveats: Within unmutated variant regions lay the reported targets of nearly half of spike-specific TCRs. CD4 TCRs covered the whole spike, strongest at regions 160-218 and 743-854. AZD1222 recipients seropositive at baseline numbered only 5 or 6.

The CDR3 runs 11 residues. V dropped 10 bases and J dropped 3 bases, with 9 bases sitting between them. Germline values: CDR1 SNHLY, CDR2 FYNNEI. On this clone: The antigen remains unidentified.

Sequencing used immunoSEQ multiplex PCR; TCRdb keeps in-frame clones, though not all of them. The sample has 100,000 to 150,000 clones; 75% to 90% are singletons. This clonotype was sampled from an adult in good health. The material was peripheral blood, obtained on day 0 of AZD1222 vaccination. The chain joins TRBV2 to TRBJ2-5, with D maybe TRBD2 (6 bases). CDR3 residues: CATGLKETQYF. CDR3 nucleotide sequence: TGTGCCACCGGACTAAAAGAGACCCAGTACTTC.